The 22 T cell receptor beta chains below come from one sample, sequenced in a study of identical twins. MiXCR, applied by TCRdb to the 5' RACE reads, yields one record per CDR3 protein. The sample contains about 660,000 distinct CDR3 sequences, around 8.3% of which appear only once. This same sample was also part of a study on yellow fever vaccine responses in identical twins.

Source material: PBMCs. Every receptor here comes from a woman under 30 in good health.

This clonotype has a count of ten or more. The chain employs TRBV15 and TRBJ1-6; possible D gene TRBD1, 5 bases. Germline assignment: CDR1 LNHNV and CDR2 YYDKDF (reference sequence). The CDR3 spans 17 residues. The V and J ends lost 1 base and 10 bases respectively, with 20 bases between them. The CDR3 nucleotides are TGTGCCACCAGCAGAGTTGGTCAGGGTATTCGACAATCACCCCTCCACTTT. Residues: CATSRVGQGIRQSPLHF.

The chain combines TRBV7-8 with TRBJ2-1; D remains unclear. V was clipped by 5 bases and J by 2 bases, with 13 bases between them. CDR1 is SGHVS and CDR2 is FQNEAQ in the germline V gene. The CDR3 totals 15 residues. CDR3: CASSPRPGTYNEQFF. CDR3 nucleotide sequence: TGTGCCAGCAGCCCACGGCCCGGTACCTACAATGAGCAGTTCTTC.

This clonotype was seen only a few times. The CDR3 sequence: CSARSRDRYYEQYF. CDR3 nucleotide sequence: TGCAGTGCTAGATCCCGGGACAGGTACTACGAGCAGTACTTC. The chain carries TRBV20-1 and TRBJ2-7, with 8 nucleotides matching TRBD1. CDR3 length: 14 residues. V gave up 2 bases and J gave up 3 bases; unmatched junction bases: 6. CDR1 and CDR2 from the germline V gene are DFQATT and SNEGSKA (reference sequence).

This clonotype has more than one count but fewer than ten. V usage is TRBV7-9 and J usage is TRBJ2-3, with 8 bases that match TRBD2. This CDR3 spans 14 amino acids. J gave up 6 bases and V 5 bases, and 7 bases lay outside the gene matches. CDR1 is SEHNR and CDR2 is FQNEAQ in the germline V gene (reference sequence). The CDR3 loop reads CASSREGGQDTQYF. The CDR3 DNA reads as TGTGCCAGCAGCCGGGAGGGGGGGCAGGATACGCAGTATTTT.

V is TRBV25-1 and J is TRBJ2-1; 9 bases fit TRBD2. The CDR3 contains 15 residues. CDR1 and CDR2 (germline): MGHDK, SYGVNS. The junction had 4 bases not matched to a gene; V was cut back by 0 bases and J by 7 bases. Here the CDR3 DNA reads TGTGCCAGCAGTGAATATGGCGGGAGGGGGAATGAGCAGTTCTTC. Translation: CASSEYGGRGNEQFF.

The sample holds many counts of this clonotype. J is TRBJ2-3 and V is TRBV4-3; 10 nucleotides match TRBD1. The junction had 2 bases not matched to a gene; V was cut back by 1 base and J by 1 base. From germline, CDR1 is LGHNA and CDR2 YSLEER. The CDR3 has 16 amino acids. CDR3 DNA: TGCGCCAGCAGCCAAGGACAGGGGGCGGGCACAGATACGCAGTATTTT. As protein: CASSQGQGAGTDTQYF.

The table lists this clonotype with a few counts. The chain uses TRBV6-2 or TRBV6-3 and TRBJ2-1, with 10 bases fitting TRBD1. The CDR3 length is 15 residues. The J segment lost 9 bases and the V segment lost 2 bases, leaving 7 bases of the junction unmatched. Germline CDR1 is MNHEY and CDR2 is SVGEGT. The CDR3 loop is CASSYGTGVYGEQFF. In nucleotides, the CDR3 is TGTGCCAGCAGTTACGGGACAGGGGTATATGGTGAGCAGTTCTTC.

This clonotype has just a few counts. This sequence joins TRBV11-1 and TRBJ2-7, with 9 bases identical to TRBD1. In germline, CDR1 is SGHAT, CDR2 FQDESV (reference sequence). The trim removed 7 bases at V and 0 bases at J, leaving 16 bases unmatched. CDR3 length equals 18 residues. The DNA of the CDR3 is TGTGCCAGCACTCACCGGGACAGGGAGGGGGGGCCCTCCTACGAGCAGTACTTC. Translated, it gives CASTHRDREGGPSYEQYF.

The gene calls are TRBV18 and TRBJ1-1; possibly TRBD1 for D (5 bases). CDR1 is KGHSH, CDR2 LQKENI, per germline. The V gene lost 6 bases and the J gene lost 7 bases, with 15 bases spanning the gap. This CDR3 spans 13 amino acids. CDR3 bases: TGTGCCAGCTCCCCCGGGGACTCCAGTGAAGCTTTCTTT. Translating gives CASSPGDSSEAFF.

This chain connects TRBV7-6 to TRBJ2-3, with 9 bases fitting TRBD2. CDR1 is SGHVS, CDR2 FNYEAQ, per germline. The J segment lost 4 bases and the V segment lost 1 base, leaving 6 bases of the junction unmatched. The CDR3 runs to 16 residues. The CDR3 protein is CASSLGASGIADTQYF. The CDR3 DNA reads as TGTGCCAGCAGCTTAGGGGCTAGCGGGATTGCAGATACGCAGTATTTT.

The gene calls are TRBV2 and TRBJ1-6; D perhaps matches TRBD1 (6 bases). Per the germline V gene, CDR1 is SNHLY and CDR2 is FYNNEI. The CDR3 length is 15 residues. V gave up 8 bases and J gave up 6 bases, with 17 bases separating them. DNA for the CDR3: TGTGCCAGCTTAGTGGACGGGGGCAGTAATTCACCCCTCCACTTT. Residues: CASLVDGGSNSPLHF.

The V and J genes are TRBV19 and TRBJ2-1; a possible D gene is TRBD1 (5 bases). This CDR3 region has 15 residues. Germline CDR1 is LNHDA and CDR2 is SQIVND (reference sequence). Trimming removed 4 bases from V and 7 bases from J, with 17 bases in between. The CDR3 spells CASSTFWGPGNEQFF. Here the CDR3 DNA reads TGTGCCAGTAGTACCTTTTGGGGCCCCGGGAATGAGCAGTTCTTC.

This clonotype came up a few times. V usage is TRBV28 and J usage is TRBJ2-1; 12 bases are shared with TRBD2. There are 17 residues in the CDR3. With 5 bases clipped from V and 7 bases from J, the junction kept 12 bases outside the gene matches. CDR1 and CDR2 from the germline V gene are MDHEN and SYDVKM. CDR3 sequence (DNA): TGTGCCAGCAGTCCGGAGACTAGCGGGAGCGGGCGAAATGAGCAGTTCTTC. Translating it yields CASSPETSGSGRNEQFF. The full variable domain, rest sourced from reference TRBV28 and TRBJ2-1, is DVKVTQSSRYLVKRTGEKVFLECVQDMDHENMFWYRQDPGLGLRLIYFSYDVKMKEKGDIPEGYSVSREKKERFSLILESASTNQTSMYLCASSPETSGSGRNEQFFGPGTRLTVL.

This clonotype has a handful of counts. The chain joins TRBV29-1 to TRBJ2-7, with TRBD2 as a possible D gene (6 bases). This CDR3 is 12 amino acids long. Germline values: CDR1 SQVTM, CDR2 ANQGSEA. The V end was cut by 7 bases, the J end by 6 bases, with 16 bases between. Written as DNA, the CDR3 is TGCAGCGCAGTGGCCGGAGGGACCGAGCAGTACTTC. This sequence encodes CSAVAGGTEQYF.

This clonotype appeared many times. This sequence joins TRBV6-5 and TRBJ2-1; 7 nucleotides line up with TRBD2. Trimming removed 3 bases from V and 4 bases from J; junction bases left unmatched: 3. Germline CDR1 is MNHEY and CDR2 is SVGAGI. The CDR3 contains 14 residues. The CDR3 coding sequence is TGTGCCAGCAGTTATAACGGGGGGTACAATGAGCAGTTCTTC. Amino acid sequence: CASSYNGGYNEQFF.

This chain links TRBV15 with TRBJ2-1, with a tentative D call TRBD2 (6 bases). Germline CDR1 reads LNHNV; CDR2 reads YYDKDF (reference sequence). V gave up 2 bases and J gave up 6 bases, with 14 bases separating them. CDR3 size: 15 residues. The chain's CDR3 is CATSRLASAVNEQFF. The CDR3 DNA reads as TGTGCCACCAGCAGACTCGCTAGCGCGGTCAATGAGCAGTTCTTC.

About this clonotype itself: A single base separates this from a much larger clone, so it may be a read error. The chain uses TRBV15 and TRBJ2-2; 9 positions match TRBD2. Germline V CDR1 and CDR2: LNHNV, YYDKDF (reference sequence). Trimming removed 1 base from V and 5 bases from J; junction bases left unmatched: 5. The CDR3 contains 16 residues. The CDR3 coding sequence is TGTGCCACCAGCAGAGGGGCTAGCGGGATGACCGGGGAGCTGTTTTTT. Residues: CATSRGASGMTGELFF.

The chain employs TRBV18 and TRBJ1-1, with 11 bases identical to TRBD1. V lost 4 bases, J lost 10 bases, and 2 bases stayed unmatched. The germline CDR1 and CDR2 sequences are KGHSH and LQKENI. CDR3 length equals 12 residues. The DNA for the CDR3 is TGTGCCAGCTCACTTGGGACAGGGGGAGCTTTCTTT. As protein: CASSLGTGGAFF.

The chain couples TRBV7-8 to TRBJ2-1, with 14 bases lining up with TRBD2. The CDR3 consists of 18 residues. The V and J ends lost 1 base and 5 bases, in that order; junction bases with no gene match: 7. Germline CDR1 is SGHVS and CDR2 is FQNEAQ. CDR3: CASSLGGLAGAGDNEQFF. The DNA of the CDR3 is TGTGCCAGCAGCTTAGGGGGACTAGCGGGAGCGGGAGACAATGAGCAGTTCTTC. The variable domain in full, with the rest retrieved from reference TRBV7-8 and TRBJ2-1, is GAGVSQSPRYKVAKRGQDVALRCDPISGHVSLFWYQQALGQGPEFLTYFQNEAQLDKSGLPSDRFFAERPEGSVSTLKIQRTQQEDSAVYLCASSLGGLAGAGDNEQFFGPGTRLTVL.

The chain employs TRBV6-1 and TRBJ2-6; D might be TRBD2 (5 bases). From germline, CDR1 is MNHNS and CDR2 SASEGT. The CDR3 sequence is 16 residues long. V lost 5 bases and J lost 0, with 11 bases in between. The CDR3: CASSRTGISGANVLTF. The CDR3 DNA is TGTGCCAGCAGTAGGACTGGGATCTCTGGGGCCAACGTCCTGACTTTC.

The chain employs TRBV9 and TRBJ2-1, with 10 bases aligning to TRBD1. The CDR3 is 18 residues long. Per the germline V gene, CDR1 is SGDLS and CDR2 is YYNGEE. V gave up 4 bases and J gave up 3 bases; unmatched junction bases: 13. The CDR3 sequence: CASSPRTGGTPIYNEQFF. DNA of the CDR3: TGTGCCAGCAGCCCCCGGACAGGGGGTACTCCTATCTACAATGAGCAGTTCTTC.

The table lists this clonotype with many counts. The J gene is TRBJ2-1, the V gene TRBV12-3 or TRBV12-4; 10 nucleotides match TRBD2. This CDR3 has 15 amino acids. After removal of 3 bases from V and 8 bases from J, the junction contained 7 bases not matched to a gene. The CDR3 DNA reads TGTGCCAGCAGTTTGAAGGCTAGCGGGAGTCATGAGCAGTTCTTC. This encodes CASSLKASGSHEQFF.